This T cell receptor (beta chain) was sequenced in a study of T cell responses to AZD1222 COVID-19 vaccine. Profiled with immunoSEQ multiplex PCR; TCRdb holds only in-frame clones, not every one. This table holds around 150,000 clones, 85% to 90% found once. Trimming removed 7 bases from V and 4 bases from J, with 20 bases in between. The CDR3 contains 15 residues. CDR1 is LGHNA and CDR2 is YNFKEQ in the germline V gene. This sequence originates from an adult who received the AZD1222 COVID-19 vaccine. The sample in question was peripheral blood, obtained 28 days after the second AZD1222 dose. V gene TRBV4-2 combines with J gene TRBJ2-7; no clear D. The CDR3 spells CASTLHVFGDYEQYF. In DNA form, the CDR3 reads TGTGCCAGCACGTTACACGTTTTTGGGGATTACGAGCAGTACTTC.